This T cell receptor (beta chain) was identified during a study of blood T cell dynamics during melanoma immunotherapy. CDR1 SGDLS and CDR2 YYNGEE come from the germline V gene. The CDR3 has 15 amino acids. J was trimmed by 2 bases and V by 0 bases; bases with no gene match: 3. Whole-study findings and limits: The study could not tell melanoma-specific clones from general immune activation.

As to time point: week 3, after first cycle of checkpoint inhibitor. At 12 weeks after first infusion, RECIST 1.1 defined response for most patients. For this clone: What it recognizes is unknown.

Clones were sequenced by immunoSEQ multiplex PCR, and TCRdb holds only the in-frame ones, with some missing. The sample gives about 11,000 clones, around 80% of which show up once; 20% to 25% is in the top ten. The source is a human donor with melanoma. This rearrangement joins TRBV9 to TRBJ2-5; 8 positions agree with TRBD2. Here the sequenced sample was blood, taken from a patient treated with checkpoint blockade. CDR3 sequence reads: CASSVGVAGQETQYF. The CDR3 region has the DNA TGTGCCAGCAGCGTAGGGGTAGCGGGGCAAGAGACCCAGTACTTC. The whole variable domain, remainder taken from reference TRBV9 and TRBJ2-5, is DSGVTQTPKHLITATGQRVTLRCSPRSGDLSVYWYQQSLDQGLQFLIQYYNGEERAKGNILERFSAQQFPDLHSELNLSSLELGDSALYFCASSVGVAGQETQYFGPGTRLLVL.